This T cell receptor beta chain was profiled in a study of CD8 T cells in ankylosing spondylitis. Findings of the study overall: Apparently characteristic of ankylosing spondylitis blood was a TCR beta motif (about 8 highly homologous variants).

CDR1 is SGHAT and CDR2 is FQNNGV in the germline V gene. V gave up 6 bases and J gave up 7 bases, with 13 bases separating them. This CDR3 has 14 amino acids. To note about this clonotype: Its antigen remains unidentified.

With molecular barcodes, quantitative 5'-RACE was used to make the TCR beta libraries. One entry per CDR3 protein results from TCRdb running MiXCR on the 5' RACE reads. The table lists 700,000 or so distinct CDR3 sequences, around 17% of them singletons. V gene TRBV11-2 combines with J gene TRBJ1-6; D gene unclear. The clonotype was recovered from a male donor with ankylosing spondylitis. Sequenced input: blood, either unsorted or a sorted T cell fraction (not recorded which). The CDR3 loop reads CASRNSAGNSPLHF. The CDR3 DNA sequence: TGTGCCAGCAGGAATTCCGCTGGAAATTCACCCCTCCACTTT. The full variable domain, rest sourced from reference TRBV11-2 and TRBJ1-6, is EAGVAQSPRYKIIEKRQSVAFWCNPISGHATLYWYQQILGQGPKLLIQFQNNGVVDDSQLPKDRFSAERLKGVDSTLKIQPAKLEDSAVYLCASRNSAGNSPLHFGNGTRLTVT.